These 30 T cell receptor beta chains originate from one sample sequenced in a study of blood T cells in healthy people across ages. The second PCR ran roughly 6 to 11 cycles with a sample-barcoded 5' primer and J-beta primers. TCRdb redid the calling of the 5' RACE reads with MiXCR, one entry per CDR3 protein. Among 660,000 or so distinct CDR3 sequences listed, around three fifths were seen once. Sequenced material: blood. Every receptor here comes from a man in his sixties in good health.

This clonotype occurred a few times. The V gene is TRBV7-2, the J gene TRBJ2-3; 10 bases are shared with TRBD2. Germline CDR1 is SGHTA and CDR2 is FQGNSA. V gave up 1 base and J gave up 7 bases; unmatched junction bases: 17. The CDR3 sequence is 19 residues long. Here the CDR3 reads CASSLEEGRASGGRYTQYF. The CDR3 nucleotides are TGTGCCAGCAGCTTAGAAGAGGGTCGAGCTAGCGGGGGACGATATACGCAGTATTTT.

The chain has TRBV6-5 and TRBJ2-4; D perhaps matches TRBD1 (6 bases). The J call may be incorrect, as the DNA end agrees better with TRBJ2-7. The germline V gene encodes CDR1 MNHEY and CDR2 SVGAGI. The CDR3 extends over 14 amino acids. Written as DNA, the CDR3 is TGTGCCAGCAGTTATCGGGACAAGACCTACGAGCAGTACTTC. Protein product: CASSYRDKTYEQYF.

The chain links TRBV7-2 to TRBJ1-6; TRBD1 might be the D (6 bases). Germline CDR1 and CDR2: SGHTA and FQGNSA. V dropped 7 bases and J dropped 12 bases, with 19 bases sitting between them. CDR3 length equals 14 residues. The CDR3 nucleotides read TGTGCCAGCAACCAACCGGGACACCTCCTACCCCTCCACTTT. It yields the protein CASNQPGHLLPLHF.

This clonotype was counted a few times. The CDR3 DNA sequence: TGCAGCGTGGGGGACGTCACCTACGAGCAGTACTTC. This encodes CSVGDVTYEQYF. This chain links TRBV29-1 with TRBJ2-7; D is possibly TRBD1 or TRBD2 (5 bases each). From germline, CDR1 is SQVTM and CDR2 ANQGSEA. Trimming took off 6 bases at V and 2 bases at J, with 11 bases between the two ends. The CDR3 has 12 residues.

This clonotype was counted between two and nine times. The chain is built from TRBV20-1 and TRBJ2-3, with TRBD2 as a possible D gene (7 bases). Germline assignment: CDR1 DFQATT and CDR2 SNEGSKA (reference sequence). V was clipped by 4 bases and J by 6 bases, with 20 bases between them. The CDR3 spans 15 residues. CDR3 DNA sequence: TGCAGTGCTACCCCGCCGGGGGGCCCCGGGGATACGCAGTATTTT. Encoded protein: CSATPPGGPGDTQYF.

The rearrangement uses TRBV20-1 and TRBJ1-2; no firm D call. CDR3 size: 11 residues. Germline V gives CDR1 DFQATT, CDR2 SNEGSKA (reference sequence). Trimming took off 5 bases at V and 7 bases at J, with 11 bases between the two ends. The CDR3 region has the DNA TGCAGTGCTGACGTCCCCGGTGGCTACACCTTC. It translates to CSADVPGGYTF.

The rearrangement uses TRBV10-3 and TRBJ2-3, with a weak D call TRBD2 (6 bases). The CDR3 contains 13 residues. CDR1 ENHRY and CDR2 SYGVKD come from the germline V gene. V was pared by 11 bases and J by 0 bases, with 12 bases between. The CDR3 loop reads CAAQAGSTDTQYF. As DNA, the CDR3 is TGTGCCGCCCAAGCGGGCAGCACAGATACGCAGTATTTT.

The chain is built from TRBV13 and TRBJ2-4; no clear D. The V and J ends lost 3 bases and 1 base respectively, with 10 bases between them. The length of the CDR3 is 15 residues. Looked up from germline, CDR1 is PRHDT and CDR2 is FYEKMQ (reference sequence). This chain's CDR3 is CASSFRNSAKNIQYF. For the CDR3, the DNA is TGTGCCAGCAGCTTCCGGAACTCCGCCAAAAACATTCAGTACTTC.

The CDR3 nucleotides are TGTGCCAGCAGTTTATCGAGGCAGGTTACAGATACGCAGTATTTT. This encodes CASSLSRQVTDTQYF. This chain uses TRBV27 with TRBJ2-3, with no clear D. V lost 0 bases and J 3 bases, leaving 10 bases between the germline ends. This CDR3 contains 15 residues. The V gene's germline CDR1 is MNHEY and CDR2 SMNVEV (reference sequence).

This clonotype was recorded at least ten times. This chain links TRBV3-1 with TRBJ2-7; 14 bases align to TRBD2. The J call may be mistaken, given a closer DNA end match to TRBJ2-5. The CDR3 is made up of 15 amino acids. Germline V gene data show CDR1 as LGHDT and CDR2 as YNNKEL (reference sequence). The CDR3 DNA reads as TGTGCCAGCAGCCCCGGGACTAGCGGGGGAGAGACCCAGTACTTC. Residues: CASSPGTSGGETQYF.

The rearrangement links TRBV28 to TRBJ2-5, with D perhaps being TRBD1 or TRBD2 (7 bases each). The V gene lost 6 bases and the J gene lost 3 bases, with 14 bases spanning the gap. The CDR3 contains 14 residues. Germline lookup yields CDR1 MDHEN and CDR2 SYDVKM. The CDR3 spells CASRPQGGKETQYF. DNA for the CDR3: TGTGCCAGCAGACCCCAGGGGGGGAAAGAGACCCAGTACTTC.

Details on this clonotype: This may be a read error: a much more frequent sequence differs by one nucleotide. The chain joins TRBV29-1 to TRBJ2-7, with 7 bases aligning to TRBD1. V trimming: 8 bases; J trimming: 7 bases; junction bases outside the gene matches: 14. The CDR3 is made up of 13 amino acids. CDR1 is SQVTM, CDR2 ANQGSEA, per germline. CDR3 loop: CSSRDRDYNEQYF. The CDR3 DNA sequence: TGCAGCAGCCGGGACAGAGACTACAATGAGCAGTACTTC.

In this sample, this clonotype turned up a few times. The genes are TRBV29-1 and TRBJ2-5; D may be TRBD1 (5 bases). The CDR3 is 12 amino acids. V was trimmed by 7 bases and J by 5 bases, leaving 14 bases between them. Germline V gene data show CDR1 as SQVTM and CDR2 as ANQGSEA. The CDR3 DNA reads TGCAGCGCCCAGGTGGGGCGGGAGACCCAGTACTTC. It yields the protein CSAQVGRETQYF.

This clonotype was observed a few times. The J gene is TRBJ2-5, the V gene TRBV20-1; D remains unclear. V was shortened by 2 bases and J by 1 base, with 14 bases between the two germline ends. The CDR3 runs to 15 residues. Germline-derived CDR1 and CDR2 are DFQATT and SNEGSKA (reference sequence). DNA for the CDR3: TGCAGTGCTAGACCACCGGTCAACCCCCAAGAGACCCAGTACTTC. It specifies CSARPPVNPQETQYF.

The chain couples TRBV20-1 to TRBJ1-2; TRBD1 aligns across 8 bases. The CDR3 spans 16 residues. With 0 bases clipped from V and 5 bases from J, the junction kept 11 bases outside the gene matches. Germline V gene sequence: CDR1 DFQATT, CDR2 SNEGSKA (reference sequence). The CDR3 here is CSARDRAGTGHYGYTF. CDR3 DNA sequence: TGCAGTGCTAGAGATAGGGCCGGGACAGGTCATTATGGCTACACCTTC.

The chain couples TRBV12-3 or TRBV12-4 to TRBJ2-3; D might be TRBD2 (5 bases). This CDR3 region has 14 residues. V dropped 6 bases and J dropped 1 base, with 11 bases sitting between them. The CDR3 DNA follows: TGTGCCAGCAGCCTCCAGGAGGGCACAGATACGCAGTATTTT. This encodes CASSLQEGTDTQYF.

V usage is TRBV20-1 and J usage is TRBJ2-6; D remains unclear. The CDR3 totals 17 residues. The V end was cut by 5 bases, the J end by 1 base, with 18 bases between. Germline V gene data show CDR1 as DFQATT and CDR2 as SNEGSKA (reference sequence). The CDR3 here is CSAAGRPAPSGANVLTF. CDR3 nucleotide sequence: TGCAGTGCTGCCGGCAGACCCGCTCCTTCTGGGGCCAACGTCCTGACTTTC.

The chain uses TRBV6-6 and TRBJ1-1; 8 bases line up with TRBD1. Per the germline V gene, CDR1 is MNHNY and CDR2 is SVGAGI (reference sequence). This CDR3 spans 17 amino acids. The trim removed 2 bases at V and 0 bases at J, leaving 8 bases unmatched. CDR3 in DNA: TGTGCCAGCAGTTACCTCGTCCCAGGGGGCCTGAACACTGAAGCTTTCTTT. Translated, it gives CASSYLVPGGLNTEAFF.

This chain uses TRBV12-3 or TRBV12-4 with TRBJ1-2, with TRBD1 as a possible D gene (5 bases). CDR3 size: 19 residues. V was shortened by 1 base and J by 2 bases, with 23 bases between the two germline ends. The DNA of the CDR3 is TGTGCCAGCAGTTTAGAGTATGTCCGGGGGTCCTCCGGGAACTATGGCTACACCTTC. This gives the protein CASSLEYVRGSSGNYGYTF.

The chain carries TRBV2 and TRBJ1-3; D is possibly TRBD1 (5 bases). The V gene's germline CDR1 is SNHLY and CDR2 FYNNEI. The CDR3 length is 15 residues. Trimming stripped 4 bases from V and 0 bases from J, with 10 bases between. The CDR3 reads CASSVHRISGNTIYF. In nucleotides, the CDR3 is TGTGCCAGCAGTGTCCACAGGATCTCTGGAAACACCATATATTTT.

This clonotype was picked up one time. In DNA form, the CDR3 reads TGTGCCAGCAGTGAAGCGGGACAGGGGTTCTCACCCCTCCACTTT. It codes for CASSEAGQGFSPLHF. The chain recombines TRBV2 with TRBJ1-6; 10 bases line up with TRBD1. The CDR3 spans 15 residues. Germline V gives CDR1 SNHLY, CDR2 FYNNEI. Losses at the gene ends were 0 bases for V and 10 bases for J; bases not matched to a gene: 3.

The chain has TRBV28 and TRBJ2-1, with D tentatively TRBD2 (6 bases). Trimming left V 6 bases short and J 3 bases short, with 15 bases between. Per the germline V gene, CDR1 is MDHEN and CDR2 is SYDVKM. The CDR3 has 15 residues. The CDR3 loop is CASRPGSYSYNEQFF. The CDR3 DNA follows: TGTGCCAGCAGGCCCGGGAGTTACAGCTACAATGAGCAGTTCTTC.

Points on this clonotype: This may arise from a read error, as a much more abundant clone is one base away. The chain is built from TRBV4-1 and TRBJ2-7; 8 bases fit TRBD1. The J call is uncertain, as TRBJ2-5 better fits the DNA end. The CDR3 covers 15 residues. Germline CDR1 and CDR2: MGHRA and YSYEKL. DNA of the CDR3: TGCGTCAGCAGCCAAGTCAGGGGACAGGCAGAGACCCAGTACTTC. It codes for CVSSQVRGQAETQYF.

The chain joins TRBV20-1 to TRBJ2-7, with D maybe TRBD1 (5 bases). CDR3 length: 14 amino acids. Deletions cut 0 bases from V and 6 bases from J, with 15 bases between. Germline V lookup: CDR1 DFQATT, CDR2 SNEGSKA (reference sequence). The CDR3: CSARDGDGHSEQYF. CDR3 DNA: TGCAGTGCTAGAGATGGAGACGGACATAGCGAGCAGTACTTC.

The chain carries TRBV25-1 and TRBJ1-4, with a possible D match to TRBD1 (6 bases). Germline lookup yields CDR1 MGHDK and CDR2 SYGVNS. V lost 3 bases, J lost 8 bases, and 16 bases lay in between. This CDR3 contains 15 residues. CDR3 loop: CASSEYRDGGEKLFF. In nucleotides, the CDR3 is TGTGCCAGCAGTGAGTACAGGGATGGAGGGGAAAAACTGTTTTTT.

Comment on this clonotype: A much larger clone differs from this one at a single base, so this may be a read error. The V call is TRBV9, the J call TRBJ2-7, with D maybe TRBD2 (5 bases). Germline V gene sequence: CDR1 SGDLS, CDR2 YYNGEE. This CDR3 spans 14 amino acids. V lost 1 base and J lost 7, with 15 bases in between. As DNA, the CDR3 is TGTGCCAGCAGCGTAAGATGGGAGTGGAATGAGCAGTACTTC. Translated: CASSVRWEWNEQYF.

The gene calls are TRBV10-3 and TRBJ2-2; 10 bases align to TRBD2. The CDR3 runs 15 residues. V dropped 4 bases and J dropped 3; count of bases not matched to a gene: 2. The germline V gene has CDR1 ENHRY and CDR2 SYGVKD. The chain's CDR3 is CAISGGTSDTGELFF. The CDR3 bases are TGTGCCATCAGTGGGGGGACTAGCGACACCGGGGAGCTGTTTTTT.

The V call is TRBV10-3, the J call TRBJ2-5, with 8 bases aligning to TRBD2. The ends lost 0 bases at V and 4 bases at J; junction bases unmatched: 4. Germline lookup yields CDR1 ENHRY and CDR2 SYGVKD. The CDR3 consists of 15 residues. The CDR3: CAISESGLEGETQYF. In DNA form, the CDR3 reads TGTGCCATCAGTGAGTCGGGACTAGAGGGAGAGACCCAGTACTTC.

The CDR3 coding sequence is TGTGCCATCAGTGACGACTACACAGATACGCAGTATTTT. Protein product: CAISDDYTDTQYF. The chain is built from TRBV10-3 and TRBJ2-3, with a weak D call TRBD2 (5 bases). Germline V gives CDR1 ENHRY, CDR2 SYGVKD. The CDR3 runs 13 residues. V was clipped by 3 bases and J by 2 bases, with 6 bases between them.

The CDR3 sequence: CSAHRGFGEQYF. The CDR3 region has the DNA TGCAGTGCCCATCGGGGTTTCGGCGAGCAGTACTTC. The gene calls are TRBV20-1 and TRBJ2-7, with D possibly being TRBD2 (5 bases). The CDR3 loop spans 12 amino acids. The germline V gene encodes CDR1 DFQATT and CDR2 SNEGSKA (reference sequence). Deletions cut 6 bases from V and 6 bases from J, with 15 bases between.